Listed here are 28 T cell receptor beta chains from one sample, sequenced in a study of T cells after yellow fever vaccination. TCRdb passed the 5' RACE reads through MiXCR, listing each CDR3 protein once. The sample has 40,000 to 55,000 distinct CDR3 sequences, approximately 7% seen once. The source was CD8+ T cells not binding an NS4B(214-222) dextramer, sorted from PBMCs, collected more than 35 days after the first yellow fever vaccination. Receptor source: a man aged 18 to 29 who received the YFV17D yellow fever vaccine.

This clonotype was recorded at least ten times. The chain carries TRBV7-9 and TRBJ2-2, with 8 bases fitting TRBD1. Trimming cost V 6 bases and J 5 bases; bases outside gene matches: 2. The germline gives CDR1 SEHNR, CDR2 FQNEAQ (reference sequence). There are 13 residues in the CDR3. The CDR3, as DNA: TGTGCCAGCAGGGACAGGGAAACCGGGGAGCTGTTTTTT. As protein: CASRDRETGELFF.

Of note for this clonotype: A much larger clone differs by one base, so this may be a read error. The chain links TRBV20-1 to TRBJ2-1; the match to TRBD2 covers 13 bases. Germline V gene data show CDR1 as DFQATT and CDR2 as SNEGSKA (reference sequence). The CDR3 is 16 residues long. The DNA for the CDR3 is TGCTGTGCTATACCGGTGACTAGCGGGGGGAAGCATGAGCAGTTCTTC. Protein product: CCAIPVTSGGKHEQFF.

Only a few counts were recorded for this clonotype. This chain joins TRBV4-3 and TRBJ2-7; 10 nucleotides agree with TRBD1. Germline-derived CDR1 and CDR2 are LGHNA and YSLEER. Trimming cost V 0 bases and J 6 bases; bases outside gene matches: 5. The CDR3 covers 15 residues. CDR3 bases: TGCGCCAGCAGCCAAGATCGGGACAGGGGATCCGAGCAGTACTTC. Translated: CASSQDRDRGSEQYF.

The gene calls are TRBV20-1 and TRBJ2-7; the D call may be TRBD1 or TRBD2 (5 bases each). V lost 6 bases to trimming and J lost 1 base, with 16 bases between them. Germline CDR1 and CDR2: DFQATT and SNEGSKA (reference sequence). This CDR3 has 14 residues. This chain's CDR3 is CSAQGVIGSYEQYF. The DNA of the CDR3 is TGCAGTGCCCAGGGAGTTATTGGGTCCTACGAGCAGTACTTC.

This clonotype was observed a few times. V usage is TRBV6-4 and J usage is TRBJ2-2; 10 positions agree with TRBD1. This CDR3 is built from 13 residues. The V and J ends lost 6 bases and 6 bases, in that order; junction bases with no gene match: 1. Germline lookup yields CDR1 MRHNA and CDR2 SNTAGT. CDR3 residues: CASSDRGPGELFF. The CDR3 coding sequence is TGTGCCAGCAGCGACAGGGGGCCCGGGGAGCTGTTTTTT.

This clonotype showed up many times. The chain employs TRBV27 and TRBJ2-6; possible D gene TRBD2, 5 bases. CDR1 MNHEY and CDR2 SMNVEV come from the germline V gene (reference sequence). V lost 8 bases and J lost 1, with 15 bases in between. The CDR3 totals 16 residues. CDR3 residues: CASSLLGVSGANVLTF. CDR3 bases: TGTGCCAGCTCACTCCTCGGGGTTTCTGGGGCCAACGTCCTGACTTTC.

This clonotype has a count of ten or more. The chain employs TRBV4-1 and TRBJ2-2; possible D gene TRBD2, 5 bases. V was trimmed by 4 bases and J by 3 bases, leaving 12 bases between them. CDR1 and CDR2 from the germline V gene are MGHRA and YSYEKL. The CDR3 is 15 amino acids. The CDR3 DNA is TGCGCCAGCAGCCCGGACTCCCGAGACACCGGGGAGCTGTTTTTT. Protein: CASSPDSRDTGELFF.

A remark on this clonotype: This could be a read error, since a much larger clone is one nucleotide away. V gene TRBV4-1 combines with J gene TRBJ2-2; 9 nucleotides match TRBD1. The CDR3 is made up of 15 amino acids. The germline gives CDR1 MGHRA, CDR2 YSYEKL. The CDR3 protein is CARSRGQGATGELFF. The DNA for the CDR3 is TGCGCCAGAAGCCGGGGACAGGGAGCGACCGGGGAGCTGTTTTTT.

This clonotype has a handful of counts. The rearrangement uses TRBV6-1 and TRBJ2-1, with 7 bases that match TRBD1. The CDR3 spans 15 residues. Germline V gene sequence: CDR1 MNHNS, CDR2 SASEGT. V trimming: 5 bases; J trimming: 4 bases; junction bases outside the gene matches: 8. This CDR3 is CASSRQGISYNEQFF. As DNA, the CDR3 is TGTGCCAGCAGTCGACAGGGAATTTCTTACAATGAGCAGTTCTTC.

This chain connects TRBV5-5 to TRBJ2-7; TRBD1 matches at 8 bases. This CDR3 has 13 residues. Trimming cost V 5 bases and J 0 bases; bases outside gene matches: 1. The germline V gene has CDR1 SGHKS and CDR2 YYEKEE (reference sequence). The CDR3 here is CASRGTGSYEQYV. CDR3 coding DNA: TGTGCCAGCAGAGGGACAGGCTCCTACGAGCAGTACGTC.

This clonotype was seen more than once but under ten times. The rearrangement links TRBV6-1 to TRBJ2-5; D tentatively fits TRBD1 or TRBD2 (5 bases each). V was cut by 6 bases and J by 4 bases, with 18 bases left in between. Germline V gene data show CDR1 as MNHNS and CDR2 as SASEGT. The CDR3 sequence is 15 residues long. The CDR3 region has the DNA TGTGCCAGCAGCTCTGGTGGGGGAACGGGAGAGACCCAGTACTTC. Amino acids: CASSSGGGTGETQYF.

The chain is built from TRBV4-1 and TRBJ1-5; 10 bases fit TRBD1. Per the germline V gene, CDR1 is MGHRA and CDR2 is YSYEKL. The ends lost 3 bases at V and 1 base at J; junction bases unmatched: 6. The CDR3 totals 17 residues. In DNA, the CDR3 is TGCGCCAGCAGCCATGCGGACAGGGGGAAAAGCAATCAGCCCCAGCATTTT. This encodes CASSHADRGKSNQPQHF.

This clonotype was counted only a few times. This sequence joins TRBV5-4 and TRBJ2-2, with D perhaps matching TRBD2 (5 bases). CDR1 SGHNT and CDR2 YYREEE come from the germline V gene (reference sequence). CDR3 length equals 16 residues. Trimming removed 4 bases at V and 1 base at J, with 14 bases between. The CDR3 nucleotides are TGTGCCAGCAGCGCCCAAGCCGGGGTGAACACCGGGGAGCTGTTTTTT. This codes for CASSAQAGVNTGELFF. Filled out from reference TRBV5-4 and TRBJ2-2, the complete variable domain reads ETGVTQSPTHLIKTRGQQVTLRCSSQSGHNTVSWYQQALGQGPQFIFQYYREEENGRGNFPPRFSGLQFPNYSSELNVNALELDDSALYLCASSAQAGVNTGELFFGEGSRLTVL.

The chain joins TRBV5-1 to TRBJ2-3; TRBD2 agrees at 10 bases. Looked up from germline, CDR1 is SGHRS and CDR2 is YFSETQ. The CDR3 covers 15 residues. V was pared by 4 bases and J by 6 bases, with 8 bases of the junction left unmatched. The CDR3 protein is CASSDPLAGDDTQYF. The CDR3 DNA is TGCGCCAGCAGCGACCCGCTAGCGGGGGACGATACGCAGTATTTT.

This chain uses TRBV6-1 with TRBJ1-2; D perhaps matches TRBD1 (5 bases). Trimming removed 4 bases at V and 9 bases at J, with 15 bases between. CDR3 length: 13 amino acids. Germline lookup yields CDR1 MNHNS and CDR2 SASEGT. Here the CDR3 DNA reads TGTGCCAGCAGTGCCCCGGGGGACGAAAGCTACACCTTC. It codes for CASSAPGDESYTF.

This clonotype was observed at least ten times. The CDR3 nucleotides are TGTGCCAGCAGCGAGACAGGGGGCCCCTACAATGAGCAGTTCTTC. Protein product: CASSETGGPYNEQFF. J is TRBJ2-1 and V is TRBV9; 10 nucleotides line up with TRBD1. CDR1 is SGDLS, CDR2 YYNGEE, per germline. With V trimmed by 3 bases and J by 2 bases, 2 bases remained unmatched. CDR3 length: 15 amino acids.

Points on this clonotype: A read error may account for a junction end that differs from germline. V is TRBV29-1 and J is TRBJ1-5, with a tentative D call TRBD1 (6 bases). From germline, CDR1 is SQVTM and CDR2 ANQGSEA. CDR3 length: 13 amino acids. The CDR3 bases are TGCAGCGTCGAAGTCGGTGGGGGCAAGCCCCAGCATTTT. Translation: CSVEVGGGKPQHF.

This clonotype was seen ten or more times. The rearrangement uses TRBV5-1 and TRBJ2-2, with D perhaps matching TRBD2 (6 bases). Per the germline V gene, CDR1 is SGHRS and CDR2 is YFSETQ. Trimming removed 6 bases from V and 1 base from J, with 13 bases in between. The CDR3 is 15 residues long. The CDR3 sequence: CASTYGGWNTGELFF. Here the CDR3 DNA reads TGCGCCAGCACCTACGGGGGATGGAACACCGGGGAGCTGTTTTTT. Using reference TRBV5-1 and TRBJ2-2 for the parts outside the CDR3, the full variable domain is KAGVTQTPRYLIKTRGQQVTLSCSPISGHRSVSWYQQTPGQGLQFLFEYFSETQRNKGNFPGRFSGRQFSNSRSEMNVSTLELGDSALYLCASTYGGWNTGELFFGEGSRLTVL.

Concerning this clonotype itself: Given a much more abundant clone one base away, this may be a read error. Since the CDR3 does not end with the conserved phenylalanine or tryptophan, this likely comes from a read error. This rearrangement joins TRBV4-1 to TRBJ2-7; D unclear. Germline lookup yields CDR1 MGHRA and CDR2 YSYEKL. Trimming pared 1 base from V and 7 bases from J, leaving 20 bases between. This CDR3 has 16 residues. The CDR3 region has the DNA TGCGCCAGCAGCCAAGGCGATGGAGCCTTTACTTGGGAGCAGTACTCC. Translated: CASSQGDGAFTWEQYS.

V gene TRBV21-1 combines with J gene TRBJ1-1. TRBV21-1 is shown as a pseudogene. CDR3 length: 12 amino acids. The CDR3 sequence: CASSKGGTEAFF. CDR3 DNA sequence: TGTGCCAGCAGCAAAGGGGGCACTGAAGCTTTCTTT.

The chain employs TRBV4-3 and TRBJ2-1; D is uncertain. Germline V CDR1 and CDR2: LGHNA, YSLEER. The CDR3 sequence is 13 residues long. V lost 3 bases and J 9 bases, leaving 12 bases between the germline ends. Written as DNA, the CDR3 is TGCGCCAGCAGCCAGGAATGGCACGGTGAGCAGTTCTTC. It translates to CASSQEWHGEQFF.

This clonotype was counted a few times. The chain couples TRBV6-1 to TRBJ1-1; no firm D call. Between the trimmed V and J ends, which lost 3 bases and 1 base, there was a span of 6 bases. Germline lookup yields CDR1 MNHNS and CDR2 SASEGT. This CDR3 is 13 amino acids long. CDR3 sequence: CASSDSWNTEAFF. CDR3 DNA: TGTGCCAGCAGTGACAGCTGGAACACTGAAGCTTTCTTT.

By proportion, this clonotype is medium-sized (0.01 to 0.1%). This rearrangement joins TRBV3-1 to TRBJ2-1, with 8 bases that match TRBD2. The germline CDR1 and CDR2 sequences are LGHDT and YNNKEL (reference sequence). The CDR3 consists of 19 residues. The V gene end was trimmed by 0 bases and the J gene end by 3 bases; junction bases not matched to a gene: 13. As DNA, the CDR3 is TGTGCCAGCAGCCAAGATATCAGGGAGACTAGCGAGTTCTACAATGAGCAGTTCTTC. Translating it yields CASSQDIRETSEFYNEQFF.

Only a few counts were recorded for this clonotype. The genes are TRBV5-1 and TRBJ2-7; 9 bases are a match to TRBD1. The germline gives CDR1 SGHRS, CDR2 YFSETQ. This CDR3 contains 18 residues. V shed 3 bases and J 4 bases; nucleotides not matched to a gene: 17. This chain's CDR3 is CASSWQQQGAGGPYEQYF. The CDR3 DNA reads TGCGCCAGCAGCTGGCAACAACAGGGGGCCGGGGGGCCATACGAGCAGTACTTC.

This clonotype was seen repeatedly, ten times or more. CDR3 coding DNA: TGTGCCACCAGTGACTTGGGGCAGGGCTCCGCGGGGAGCACAGATACGCAGTATTTT. Its protein product is CATSDLGQGSAGSTDTQYF. The rearrangement uses TRBV24-1 and TRBJ2-3, with a tentative D call TRBD2 (6 bases). V was shortened by 4 bases and J by 0 bases, with 22 bases between the two germline ends. CDR1 and CDR2 (germline): KGHDR, SFDVKD. This CDR3 spans 19 amino acids.

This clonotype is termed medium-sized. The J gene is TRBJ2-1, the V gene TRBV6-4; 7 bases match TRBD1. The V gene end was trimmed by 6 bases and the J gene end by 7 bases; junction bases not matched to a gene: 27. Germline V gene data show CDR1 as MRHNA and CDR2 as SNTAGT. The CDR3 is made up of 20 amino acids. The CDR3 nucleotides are TGTGCCAGCAGCCCCTTTATATATAGGATTTCGGGCAGGGGGTCTAATGAGCAGTTCTTC. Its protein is CASSPFIYRISGRGSNEQFF.

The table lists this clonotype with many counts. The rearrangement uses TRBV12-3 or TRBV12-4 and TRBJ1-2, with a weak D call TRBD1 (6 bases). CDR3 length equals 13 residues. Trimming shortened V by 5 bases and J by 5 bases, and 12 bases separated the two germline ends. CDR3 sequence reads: CASSREGVYGYTF. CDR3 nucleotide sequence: TGTGCCAGCAGTCGCGAGGGGGTATATGGCTACACCTTC.

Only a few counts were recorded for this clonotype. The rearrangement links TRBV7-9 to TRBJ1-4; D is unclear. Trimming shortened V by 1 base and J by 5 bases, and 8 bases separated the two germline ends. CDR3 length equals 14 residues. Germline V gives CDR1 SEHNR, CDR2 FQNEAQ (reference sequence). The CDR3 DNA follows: TGTGCCAGCAGCTTAGGTGGTGGGAATGAAAAACTGTTTTTT. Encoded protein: CASSLGGGNEKLFF. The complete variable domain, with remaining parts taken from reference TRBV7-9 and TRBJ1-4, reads DTGVSQNPRHKITKRGQNVTFRCDPISEHNRLYWYRQTLGQGPEFLTYFQNEAQLEKSRLLSDRFSAERPKGSFSTLEIQRTEQGDSAMYLCASSLGGGNEKLFFGSGTQLSVL.